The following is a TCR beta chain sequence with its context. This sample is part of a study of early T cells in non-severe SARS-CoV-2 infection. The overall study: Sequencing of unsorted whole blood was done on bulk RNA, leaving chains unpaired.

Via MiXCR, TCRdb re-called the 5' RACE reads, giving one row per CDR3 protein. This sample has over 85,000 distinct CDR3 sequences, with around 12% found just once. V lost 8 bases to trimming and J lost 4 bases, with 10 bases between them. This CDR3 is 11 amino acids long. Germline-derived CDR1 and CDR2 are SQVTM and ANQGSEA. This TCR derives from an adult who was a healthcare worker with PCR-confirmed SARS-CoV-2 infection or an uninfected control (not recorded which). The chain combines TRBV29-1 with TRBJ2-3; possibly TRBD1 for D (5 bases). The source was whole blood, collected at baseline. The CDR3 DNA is TGCAGCTCACAGGCCCCAGATACGCAGTATTTT. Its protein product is CSSQAPDTQYF.